The rows below give T cell receptor beta chains drawn from one sample of a study of blood T cell repertoires in COVID-19. Repertoires were generated with immunoSEQ multiplex PCR, while TCRdb's copy carries only in-frame clones and drops some. This repertoire shows roughly 160,000 clones, about 74% found once; its top ten account for 3%. Input material: peripheral blood. The receptors come from a woman over 75 with acute or convalescent COVID-19. Both conserved end residues are part of each CDR3. Each record gives: CDR3 DNA, CDR3 protein, D gene, V gene, J gene, clone size. D genes are given only for firm matches. Size is omitted from some rows. Given values are once, few, many or a class for expanded clones.

CDR3nt: TGTGCCAGCAGCGTAGGGACAGGGGCATCAAACACCGGGGAGCTGTTTTTT
CDR3aa: CASSVGTGASNTGELFF
d_gene: TRBD1
v_gene: TRBV9
j_gene: TRBJ2-2
abundance: .

CDR3nt: TGTGCCAGCAGTTACTCGTCGACAGGGGGGCTGATGGGGCAGTACTTC
CDR3aa: CASSYSSTGGLMGQYF
d_gene: TRBD1
v_gene: TRBV6-2/TRBV6-3
j_gene: TRBJ2-7
abundance: .

CDR3nt: TGTGCCAGCAGCTTAGGATCAGATGGCTACACCTTC
CDR3aa: CASSLGSDGYTF
d_gene: .
v_gene: TRBV7-8
j_gene: TRBJ1-2
abundance: .

CDR3nt: TGTGCCAGCAGTTACGGGCGGGAGATTGGAAACACCATATATTTT
CDR3aa: CASSYGREIGNTIYF
d_gene: .
v_gene: TRBV6-5
j_gene: TRBJ1-3
abundance: .

CDR3nt: TGTGCCAGCAGACCCTCGGGAGCCCCACGGTCACCCCTCCACTTT
CDR3aa: CASRPSGAPRSPLHF
d_gene: .
v_gene: TRBV28
j_gene: TRBJ1-6
abundance: once

CDR3nt: TGTGCCAGCAGTTACGAAGGGGGCGCGGTAGAGACCCAGTACTTC
CDR3aa: CASSYEGGAVETQYF
d_gene: TRBD1
v_gene: TRBV6-5
j_gene: TRBJ2-5
abundance: .

CDR3nt: TGTGCCAGTAACCCTGGACAGGGACAGACCCAGTACTTC
CDR3aa: CASNPGQGQTQYF
d_gene: TRBD1
v_gene: TRBV19
j_gene: TRBJ2-5
abundance: .

CDR3nt: TGTGCCAGCAGTTTGACAGGGGATGAAAAACTGTTTTTT
CDR3aa: CASSLTGDEKLFF
d_gene: TRBD1
v_gene: TRBV28
j_gene: TRBJ1-4
abundance: .

CDR3nt: TGTGCCAGTAGTCCCCGGGCTAGCGGGGGGGTGGATACGCAGTATTTT
CDR3aa: CASSPRASGGVDTQYF
d_gene: TRBD2
v_gene: TRBV19
j_gene: TRBJ2-3
abundance: .

CDR3nt: TGTGCCAGCAGCTCGTCGGTTATGAACACTGAAGCTTTCTTT
CDR3aa: CASSSSVMNTEAFF
d_gene: .
v_gene: TRBV13
j_gene: TRBJ1-1
abundance: .

CDR3nt: TGTGCCACAGAACAAACAACTAATGAAAAACTGTTTTTT
CDR3aa: CATEQTTNEKLFF
d_gene: .
v_gene: TRBV30
j_gene: TRBJ1-4
abundance: .

CDR3nt: TGCGCCAGCAGCTTGTCCCGGGACAGGGCAAAGACGGGGGAGACCCAGTACTTC
CDR3aa: CASSLSRDRAKTGETQYF
d_gene: TRBD1
v_gene: TRBV5-1
j_gene: TRBJ2-5
abundance: .

CDR3nt: TGCAGCGTTGGACGGGCAGGGGGTACTTACGAGCAGTACTTC
CDR3aa: CSVGRAGGTYEQYF
d_gene: TRBD1
v_gene: TRBV29-1
j_gene: TRBJ2-7
abundance: .

CDR3nt: TGTGCCAGCAGCTTTGGAGCGCCTCCTGAAAAACTGTTTTTT
CDR3aa: CASSFGAPPEKLFF
d_gene: .
v_gene: TRBV7-3
j_gene: TRBJ1-4
abundance: few

CDR3nt: TGTGCCAGCAGCTTGAATGGGGCCAGGATCTACGAGCAGTACTTC
CDR3aa: CASSLNGARIYEQYF
d_gene: .
v_gene: TRBV7-9
j_gene: TRBJ2-7
abundance: .

CDR3nt: TGTGCCAGCTCATCCCGGGGGACCACAGGAACAGATACGCAGTATTTT
CDR3aa: CASSSRGTTGTDTQYF
d_gene: .
v_gene: TRBV18
j_gene: TRBJ2-3
abundance: .

CDR3nt: TGTGCCAGCAGCTATGACAGACCTTCCTACGAGCAGTACTTC
CDR3aa: CASSYDRPSYEQYF
d_gene: .
v_gene: TRBV6-5
j_gene: TRBJ2-7
abundance: .

CDR3nt: TGTGCCAGCAGTGGCGGGAGCACAGATACGCAGTATTTT
CDR3aa: CASSGGSTDTQYF
d_gene: .
v_gene: TRBV6-4
j_gene: TRBJ2-3
abundance: .

CDR3nt: TGTGCCAGCAGTCCATCCGACGGGAGGGACGAAAAACTGTTTTTT
CDR3aa: CASSPSDGRDEKLFF
d_gene: .
v_gene: TRBV28
j_gene: TRBJ1-4
abundance: .

CDR3nt: TGTGCCAGCAGCGTCCCGGGACACCAGAACACCGGGGAGCTGTTTTTT
CDR3aa: CASSVPGHQNTGELFF
d_gene: .
v_gene: TRBV9
j_gene: TRBJ2-2
abundance: .

CDR3nt: TGTGCCAGCAGTTTGCGACTAGCGCTGGGCCATGAGCAGTTCTTC
CDR3aa: CASSLRLALGHEQFF
d_gene: TRBD2
v_gene: TRBV28
j_gene: TRBJ2-1
abundance: .

CDR3nt: TGTGCCAGCAGCTTAAGTCAGGGGGCCTACGAGCAGTACTTC
CDR3aa: CASSLSQGAYEQYF
d_gene: TRBD1
v_gene: TRBV7-3
j_gene: TRBJ2-7
abundance: .

CDR3nt: TGTGCCAGCAGCAAAGTCGGAGTAGCGGATAACAATGAGCAGTTCTTC
CDR3aa: CASSKVGVADNNEQFF
d_gene: .
v_gene: TRBV21-1
j_gene: TRBJ2-1
abundance: .